A selection of T cell receptor beta chains follows, all from one sample in a study of CD8 T cells in Susac syndrome. TCRdb re-derived calls from the immunoSEQ multiplex PCR reads in MiXCR, one entry per CDR3 protein. In the table there are about 200,000 distinct CDR3 sequences, roughly nine tenths of which are singletons. Sequences were obtained from CD8+ T cells from PBMCs. The source is a human donor with multiple sclerosis. The CDR3 runs from the conserved cysteine through the conserved F or W. The order of the fields is V gene, D gene, clone size, J gene, CDR3 DNA, CDR3 protein. The D gene is left open where the match is weak. Some rows have no size entry. The others give once, few or many, or a class for an expanded clone.

TRBV2	.	.	TRBJ1-1	TGTGCCAGCAGTGATAAATCGGGGACTGAAGCTTTCTTT	CASSDKSGTEAFF
TRBV5-8	.	.	TRBJ2-2	TGTGCCAGCAGCTCACTGTACACCGAGGGGGAGCTGTTTTTT	CASSSLYTEGELFF
TRBV30	TRBD2	.	TRBJ2-1	TGTGCCTGGGGACTAGCGGTAAATGAGCAGTTCTTC	CAWGLAVNEQFF
TRBV11-3	.	.	TRBJ2-1	TGTGCCAGCAGCTTATTTCCCAGGATAGATGAGCAGTTCTTC	CASSLFPRIDEQFF
TRBV27	TRBD2	.	TRBJ2-1	TGTGCCAGCAGTGAGTTGGGAAGCGGGAGTCGGTTCTTC	CASSELGSGSRFF
TRBV2	TRBD2	once	TRBJ2-1	TGTGCCAGCAGTGAGGGGGGACTATCCTACAATGAGCAGTTCTTC	CASSEGGLSYNEQFF
TRBV20-1	.	once	TRBJ2-7	TGCAGTGCTACGGGGAAACAGCACCTTACCTACGAGCAGTACTTC	CSATGKQHLTYEQYF
TRBV11-1	.	.	TRBJ1-1	TGTGCCAGCAGCCCGAGTGGGGGACGGAACACTGAAGCTTTCTTT	CASSPSGGRNTEAFF
TRBV9	.	.	TRBJ2-1	TGTGCCAGCAGCACAAACCCCGGGACTCGCAATGAGCAGTTCTTC	CASSTNPGTRNEQFF
TRBV30	.	.	TRBJ2-2	TGTGCCTGGAGTGTAAAAGGGGGGCGGTACACCGGGGAGCTGTTTTTT	CAWSVKGGRYTGELFF
TRBV15	TRBD1	.	TRBJ1-6	TGTGCCACCAGCAGAGATCTGGGACAGGGGGCCGTCCCACCCCTCCACTTT	CATSRDLGQGAVPPLHF
TRBV11-2	.	.	TRBJ2-2	TGTGCCAGCAGCTTCTGGCAGTCGAACACCGGGGAGCTGTTTTTT	CASSFWQSNTGELFF
TRBV27	.	.	TRBJ2-7	TGTGCCAGCAGTTTATCGGTAGGCTACGAGCAGTACTTC	CASSLSVGYEQYF
TRBV20-1	.	.	TRBJ2-1	TGCAGTGTCGACGACGCGGAAAGCTCCTACAATGAGCAGTTCTTC	CSVDDAESSYNEQFF
TRBV13	.	.	TRBJ2-5	TGTGCCAGCAGCTTAAGGCAGGGGGAGACCCAGTACTTC	CASSLRQGETQYF
TRBV27	.	once	TRBJ2-7	TGTGCCAGCAGTTTATCGCCCGGCCGGTACGGGTCCTACGAGCAGTACTTC	CASSLSPGRYGSYEQYF
TRBV19	.	.	TRBJ2-3	TGTGCCAGTAGTTCCGCGGGCGGGCGACTCGATACGCAGTATTTT	CASSSAGGRLDTQYF
TRBV3-1	TRBD2	.	TRBJ2-4	TGTGCCAGCAGCCAAACGACTAGCGGGGGGGACATTCAGTACTTC	CASSQTTSGGDIQYF
TRBV27	.	.	TRBJ1-1	TGTGCCAGCAGTTTCCGGCCGGGACCCGTGAACACTGAAGCTTTCTTT	CASSFRPGPVNTEAFF
TRBV13	TRBD1	.	TRBJ2-1	TGTGCCAGCAGCTTAGGCATGGACAGGGGTTACAATGAGCAGTTCTTC	CASSLGMDRGYNEQFF
TRBV4-1	TRBD2	.	TRBJ2-7	TGCGCCAGCAGCCAATTAGCTAGCGGCTCCTACGAGCAGTACTTC	CASSQLASGSYEQYF
TRBV2	.	.	TRBJ1-1	TGTGCCAGCAGTGATGCAGGAGACATGAACACTGAAGCTTTCTTT	CASSDAGDMNTEAFF
TRBV4-2	TRBD1	.	TRBJ2-7	TGTGCCAGCAGCCAAGAAGACCCGGGACAGGGGGCCTACGAGCAGTACTTC	CASSQEDPGQGAYEQYF
TRBV25-1	.	.	TRBJ1-4	TGTGCCAGCAGTGGCGAAAAACTGTTTTTT	CASSGEKLFF
TRBV4-2	TRBD2	.	TRBJ2-3	TGTGCCAGCAGCCAAGTCGGAGCGGGGGGGACAGATACGCAGTATTTT	CASSQVGAGGTDTQYF
TRBV6-5	.	.	TRBJ2-4	TGTGCCAGCAGTTCCGGGACTTCGTCCAACATTCAGTACTTC	CASSSGTSSNIQYF
TRBV6-2/TRBV6-3	TRBD1	.	TRBJ2-3	TGTGCCAGCAGTCCCGGGACAGTCAACACAGATACGCAGTATTTT	CASSPGTVNTDTQYF
TRBV19	.	.	TRBJ2-3	TGTGCCAGTAGACAGGGCCTAGGAGAGCAGTATTTT	CASRQGLGEQYF
TRBV29-1	.	.	TRBJ1-2	TGCAGCGTTGAAGATCTGGGAGGCTACACCTTC	CSVEDLGGYTF
TRBV2	TRBD2	.	TRBJ2-7	TGTGCCCTCCAACCCAGGGGGGGGCTAGCGGGATACTCCTACGAGCAGTACTTC	CALQPRGGLAGYSYEQYF
TRBV19	.	.	TRBJ2-5	TGTGCCAGTAGTATGTACCTAAACCAAGAGACCCAGTACTTC	CASSMYLNQETQYF
TRBV3-1	.	.	TRBJ2-3	TGTGCCAGCAGCCCAATAGAGGGATACGAACCAGATACGCAGTATTTT	CASSPIEGYEPDTQYF
TRBV3-1	.	.	TRBJ2-7	TGTGCCAGCAGCCAAGACCTCGGACTATTTTACGAGCAGTACTTC	CASSQDLGLFYEQYF
TRBV13	.	.	TRBJ2-5	TGTGCCAGCAGCCACCCCGGGGAGACCCAGTACTTC	CASSHPGETQYF
TRBV18	TRBD1	once	TRBJ2-1	TGTGCCAGCTCACCGCTGACAGGGACCCTACTAGATGAGCAGTTCTTC	CASSPLTGTLLDEQFF
TRBV7-3	TRBD2	.	TRBJ2-1	TGTGCCAGCAGCTTGGGGACTAGCGGGAGATACAATGAGCAGTTCTTC	CASSLGTSGRYNEQFF
TRBV4-3	TRBD1	.	TRBJ1-2	TGCGCCAGCAGCCAGGGTTCGGACAGGATGCAGGGCTACACCTTC	CASSQGSDRMQGYTF
TRBV25-1	TRBD2	.	TRBJ2-5	TGTGCCAGTACCTGGACTAGCTCATCAATTAGTGGGGAGACCCAGTACTTC	CASTWTSSSISGETQYF
TRBV12-3/TRBV12-4	.	once	TRBJ2-7	TGTGCCAGCAGTCCCGGGGGCGGCGGGGGATCCTACGAGCAGTACTTC	CASSPGGGGGSYEQYF
TRBV4-2	.	.	TRBJ1-2	TGTGCCAGCAGCCCAACAGGGACGGGTCATGGCTACACCTTC	CASSPTGTGHGYTF
TRBV4-2	.	.	TRBJ1-3	TGTGCCAGCAGCCAAGATGACAACGGCTCTGGAAACACCATATATTTT	CASSQDDNGSGNTIYF
TRBV14	.	once	TRBJ2-5	TGTGCCAGCAGCCAAGATGGGGAAAGCGCAGGGGCCAGGTACGGGCAAGAGACCCAGTACTTC	CASSQDGESAGARYGQETQYF